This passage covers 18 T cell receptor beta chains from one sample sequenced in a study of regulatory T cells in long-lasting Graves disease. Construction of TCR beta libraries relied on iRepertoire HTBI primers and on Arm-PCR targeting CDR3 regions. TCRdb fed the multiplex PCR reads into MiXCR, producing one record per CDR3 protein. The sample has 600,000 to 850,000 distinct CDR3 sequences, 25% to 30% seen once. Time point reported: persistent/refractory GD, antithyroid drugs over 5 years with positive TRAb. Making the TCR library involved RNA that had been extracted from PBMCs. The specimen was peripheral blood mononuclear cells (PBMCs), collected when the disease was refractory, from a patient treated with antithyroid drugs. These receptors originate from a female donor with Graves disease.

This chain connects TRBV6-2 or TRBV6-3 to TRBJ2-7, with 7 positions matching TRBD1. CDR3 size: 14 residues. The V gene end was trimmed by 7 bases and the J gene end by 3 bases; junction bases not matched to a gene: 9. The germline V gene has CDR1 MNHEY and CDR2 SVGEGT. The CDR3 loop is CASIQRGRYYEQYF. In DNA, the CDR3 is TGTGCCAGCATCCAAAGGGGGCGGTACTACGAGCAGTACTTC.

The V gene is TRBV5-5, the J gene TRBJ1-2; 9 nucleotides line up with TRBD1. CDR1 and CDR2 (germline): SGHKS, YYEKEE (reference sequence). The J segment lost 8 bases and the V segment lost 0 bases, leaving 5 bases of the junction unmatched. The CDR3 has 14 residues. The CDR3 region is CASSLVGQGRGYTF. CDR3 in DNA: TGTGCCAGCAGCTTGGTGGGACAGGGAAGGGGCTACACCTTC.

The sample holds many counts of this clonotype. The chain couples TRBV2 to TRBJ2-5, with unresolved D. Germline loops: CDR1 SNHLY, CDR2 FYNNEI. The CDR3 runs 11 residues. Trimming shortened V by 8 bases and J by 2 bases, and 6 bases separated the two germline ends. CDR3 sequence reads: CASREQETQYF. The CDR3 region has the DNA TGTGCCAGCCGAGAACAAGAGACCCAGTACTTC.

Here the CDR3 reads CASSMRDSYSNQPQHF. In DNA, the CDR3 is TGTGCCAGTAGTATGCGTGACAGCTATAGCAATCAGCCCCAGCATTTT. The chain recombines TRBV19 with TRBJ1-5; D is possibly TRBD1 (5 bases). The CDR3 length is 16 residues. Germline values: CDR1 LNHDA, CDR2 SQIVND (reference sequence). Trimming cost V 3 bases and J 0 bases, with 12 bases left between them. Filled out from reference TRBV19 and TRBJ1-5, the complete variable domain reads DGGITQSPKYLFRKEGQNVTLSCEQNLNHDAMYWYRQDPGQGLRLIYYSQIVNDFQKGDIAEGYSVSREKKESFPLTVTSAQKNPTAFYLCASSMRDSYSNQPQHFGDGTRLSIL.

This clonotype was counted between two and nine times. DNA of the CDR3: TGCAGTGCTAGAGATATCGGCGCTAGCGGGGCCCGAGAGACCCAGTACTTC. Amino acid sequence: CSARDIGASGARETQYF. V usage is TRBV20-1 and J usage is TRBJ2-5; 9 nucleotides match TRBD2. V gave up 0 bases and J gave up 4 bases; unmatched junction bases: 12. Germline CDR1 reads DFQATT; CDR2 reads SNEGSKA (reference sequence). The CDR3 contains 17 residues.

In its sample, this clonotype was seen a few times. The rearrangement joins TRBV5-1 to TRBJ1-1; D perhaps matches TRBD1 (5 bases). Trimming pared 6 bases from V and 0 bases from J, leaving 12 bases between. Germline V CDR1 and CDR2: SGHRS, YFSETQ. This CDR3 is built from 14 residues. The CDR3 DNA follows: TGCGCCAGCAACCTTGGGGCTATGAACACTGAAGCTTTCTTT. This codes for CASNLGAMNTEAFF.

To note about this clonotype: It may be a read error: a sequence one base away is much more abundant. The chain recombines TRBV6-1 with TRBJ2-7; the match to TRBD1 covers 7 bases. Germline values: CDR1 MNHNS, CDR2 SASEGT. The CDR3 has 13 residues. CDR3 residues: CASRGDSFYGQYF. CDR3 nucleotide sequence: TGTGCCAGCAGAGGGGACAGCTTTTACGGGCAGTACTTC.

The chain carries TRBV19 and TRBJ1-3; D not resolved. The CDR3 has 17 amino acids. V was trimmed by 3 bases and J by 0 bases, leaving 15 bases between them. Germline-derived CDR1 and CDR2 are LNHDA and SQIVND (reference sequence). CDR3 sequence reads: CASSIVGALISGNTIYF. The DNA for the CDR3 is TGTGCCAGTAGTATCGTTGGAGCCCTGATCTCTGGAAACACCATATATTTT.

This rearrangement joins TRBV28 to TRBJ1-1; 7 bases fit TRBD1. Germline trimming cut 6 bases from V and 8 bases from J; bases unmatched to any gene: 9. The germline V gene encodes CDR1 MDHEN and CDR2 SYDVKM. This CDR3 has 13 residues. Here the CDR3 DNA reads TGTGCCAGCAGGTACGCCCAGGGGGTGGAAGCTTTCTTT. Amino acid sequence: CASRYAQGVEAFF.

The CDR3 here is CASSYPSGQAIYEQYF. The CDR3 DNA reads as TGTGCCAGCAGCTACCCATCGGGACAGGCGATCTACGAGCAGTACTTC. The chain has TRBV5-6 and TRBJ2-7, with 8 bases matching TRBD1. Germline V gives CDR1 SGHDT, CDR2 YYEEEE. This CDR3 has 16 residues. Trimming at V came to 3 bases and at J to 3 bases, leaving 11 bases not matched to a gene.

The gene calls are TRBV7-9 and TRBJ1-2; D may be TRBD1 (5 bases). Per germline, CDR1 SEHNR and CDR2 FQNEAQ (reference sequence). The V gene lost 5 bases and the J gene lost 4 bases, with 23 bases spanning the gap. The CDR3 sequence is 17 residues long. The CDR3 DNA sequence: TGTGCCAGCAGCCCCGAAGACGTGGGGGAGCGGGTCTATGGCTACACCTTC. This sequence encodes CASSPEDVGERVYGYTF.

The CDR3 DNA is TGCAGTGCCAGGAAGGGACAGAGTGAAAAACTGTTTTTT. It translates to CSARKGQSEKLFF. The J gene is TRBJ1-4, the V gene TRBV20-1; 7 nucleotides line up with TRBD1. Germline V CDR1 and CDR2: DFQATT, SNEGSKA (reference sequence). V lost 6 bases to trimming and J lost 7 bases; unmatched junction nucleotides: 8. The CDR3 length is 13 residues.

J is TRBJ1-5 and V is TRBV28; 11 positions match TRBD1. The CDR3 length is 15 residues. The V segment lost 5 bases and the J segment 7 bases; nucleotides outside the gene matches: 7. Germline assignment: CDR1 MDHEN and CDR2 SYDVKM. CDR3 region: CASSGQGAVVQPQHF. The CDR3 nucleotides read TGTGCCAGCAGTGGACAGGGGGCCGTGGTACAGCCCCAGCATTTT.

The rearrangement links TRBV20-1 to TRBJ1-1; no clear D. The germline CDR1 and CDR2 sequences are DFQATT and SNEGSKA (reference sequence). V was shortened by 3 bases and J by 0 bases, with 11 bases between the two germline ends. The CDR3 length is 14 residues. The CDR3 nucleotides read TGCAGTGCTAGTACCGGGGAGATGAACACTGAAGCTTTCTTT. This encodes CSASTGEMNTEAFF.

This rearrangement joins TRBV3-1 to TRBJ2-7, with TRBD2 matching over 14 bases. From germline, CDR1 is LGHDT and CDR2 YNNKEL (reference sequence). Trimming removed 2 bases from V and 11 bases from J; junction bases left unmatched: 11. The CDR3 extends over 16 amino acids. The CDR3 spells CASSQPSTSGRAWKYF. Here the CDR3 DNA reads TGTGCCAGCAGCCAACCATCGACTAGCGGGAGGGCCTGGAAGTACTTC.

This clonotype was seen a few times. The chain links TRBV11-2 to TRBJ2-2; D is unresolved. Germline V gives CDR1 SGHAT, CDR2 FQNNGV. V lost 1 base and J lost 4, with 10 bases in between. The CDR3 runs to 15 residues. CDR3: CASSLGVGLTGELFF. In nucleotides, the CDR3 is TGTGCCAGCAGCTTAGGGGTCGGGCTCACCGGGGAGCTGTTTTTT.

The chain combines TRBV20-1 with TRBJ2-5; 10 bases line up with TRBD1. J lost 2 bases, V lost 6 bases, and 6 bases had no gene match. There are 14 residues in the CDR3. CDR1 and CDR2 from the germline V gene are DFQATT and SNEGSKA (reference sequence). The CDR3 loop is CSAGTGARQETQYF. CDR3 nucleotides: TGCAGTGCCGGGACAGGGGCGAGACAAGAGACCCAGTACTTC.

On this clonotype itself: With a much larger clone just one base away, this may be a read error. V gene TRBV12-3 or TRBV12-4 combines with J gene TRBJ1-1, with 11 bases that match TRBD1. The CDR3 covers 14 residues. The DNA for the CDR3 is TGTACCAGCAGTATCGGGACAGGGGGCACTGAAGCTTTCTTT. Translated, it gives CTSSIGTGGTEAFF.